One sample yielded the 19 T cell receptor beta chains listed below, sequenced in a study of cytomegalovirus exposure and HLA in healthy donors (dated by TCRdb to 2016 to 2017). Library preparation used the immunoSEQ multiplex PCR assay. For the multiplex PCR, a mixture combining 60 forward primers for TCR Vbeta segments and 13 reverse primers for TCR Jbeta segments was used. TCRdb mirrors the immuneACCESS table, restricted to in-frame sequences. Some clones are absent from its copies; in checked studies, under half trace to an unresolved V gene, and the reason for the others is unknown. Here the sample has about 36,000 clones; roughly three quarters occur a single time. The ten top clones hold approximately 6.1% of the sample. Material: PBMCs. The receptors originated from a man aged 25-45 years in good health and CMV-seronegative.

The J gene is TRBJ2-5, the V gene TRBV29-1; 12 bases map to TRBD2. Germline lookup yields CDR1 SQVTM and CDR2 ANQGSEA. This CDR3 region has 15 residues. The V gene end was trimmed by 5 bases and the J gene end by 0 bases; junction bases not matched to a gene: 4. CDR3 DNA sequence: TGCAGCGTTTCGAGGACTAGCGGGGACCAAGAGACCCAGTACTTC. It yields the protein CSVSRTSGDQETQYF.

The rearrangement links TRBV5-6 to TRBJ2-7; 10 bases agree with TRBD2. The V gene's germline CDR1 is SGHDT and CDR2 YYEEEE. This CDR3 has 15 residues. V was pared by 2 bases and J by 6 bases, with 8 bases of the junction left unmatched. CDR3: CASSFELAGSGEQYF. CDR3 nucleotide sequence: TGTGCCAGCAGCTTTGAACTAGCGGGATCGGGCGAGCAGTACTTC.

J is TRBJ2-7 and V is TRBV5-4, with 8 positions matching TRBD2. The CDR3 consists of 18 residues. V was pared by 0 bases and J by 0 bases, with 11 bases of the junction left unmatched. The germline V gene has CDR1 SGHNT and CDR2 YYREEE (reference sequence). CDR3 loop: CASSLDRTSSSYSYEQYF. Here the CDR3 DNA reads TGTGCCAGCAGCTTGGACCGGACTAGCAGCAGTTACTCCTACGAGCAGTACTTC.

The genes are TRBV5-1 and TRBJ2-1, with 13 positions matching TRBD2. Looked up from germline, CDR1 is SGHRS and CDR2 is YFSETQ. The V gene end was trimmed by 4 bases and the J gene end by 9 bases; junction bases not matched to a gene: 16. The CDR3 is made up of 18 amino acids. The CDR3 is CASSPNSARLAGGGEQFF. The CDR3 bases are TGCGCCAGCAGCCCGAATAGCGCTCGACTAGCGGGGGGAGGTGAGCAGTTCTTC.

The chain uses TRBV28 and TRBJ1-3; no reliable D call. The germline V and J ends were trimmed by 5 bases and 3 bases, with 11 bases remaining between them. Germline V gene sequence: CDR1 MDHEN, CDR2 SYDVKM. The CDR3 loop spans 14 amino acids. DNA of the CDR3: TGTGCCAGCAGTATCCCAGGAAGTGGAAACACCATATATTTT. It translates to CASSIPGSGNTIYF.

The gene calls are TRBV2 and TRBJ1-1; weak D call: TRBD1 (6 bases). V lost 8 bases and J 4 bases, leaving 17 bases between the germline ends. The CDR3 sequence is 14 residues long. CDR1 and CDR2 from the germline V gene are SNHLY and FYNNEI. CDR3 sequence (DNA): TGTGCCAGCCTTCGAGGGGGGGGAATCACTGAAGCTTTCTTT. Translation gives CASLRGGGITEAFF.

CDR3 nucleotide sequence: TGTGCCAGCAGCTCCTCAGGGGGAAATAGCAATCAGCCCCAGCATTTT. Translated, it gives CASSSSGGNSNQPQHF. The V call is TRBV7-2, the J call TRBJ1-5; 7 bases fit TRBD1. The CDR3 is 16 amino acids. From germline, CDR1 is SGHTA and CDR2 FQGNSA. After removal of 4 bases from V and 0 bases from J, the junction contained 6 bases not matched to a gene.

This clone is a singleton in its sample. The CDR3 protein is CASSQRAGVQPQHF. CDR3 nucleotide sequence: TGCGCCAGCAGCCAACGAGCGGGGGTTCAGCCCCAGCATTTT. V is TRBV4-1 and J is TRBJ1-5, with D maybe TRBD1 (5 bases). The CDR3 length is 14 residues. Germline CDR1 MGHRA, CDR2 YSYEKL. The ends were cut back, 2 bases at V and 6 bases at J, with 11 bases in the middle.

This chain joins TRBV5-6 and TRBJ1-5, with D maybe TRBD1 (6 bases). The CDR3 contains 14 residues. V gave up 1 base and J gave up 6 bases, with 11 bases separating them. CDR1 and CDR2 (germline): SGHDT, YYEEEE. CDR3 protein: CASSLSRGGQPQHF. As DNA, the CDR3 is TGTGCCAGCAGCTTGAGTAGGGGGGGTCAGCCCCAGCATTTT.

The chain links TRBV6-5 to TRBJ2-7; 8 nucleotides line up with TRBD1. V dropped 2 bases and J dropped 3; count of bases not matched to a gene: 6. The germline gives CDR1 MNHEY, CDR2 SVGAGI. CDR3 size: 15 residues. In nucleotides, the CDR3 is TGTGCCAGCAGTTACGGAGGACAGGGAGGCTACGAGCAGTACTTC. Its protein product is CASSYGGQGGYEQYF.

This clone has more than one count but fewer than ten. The chain couples TRBV19 to TRBJ2-1, with TRBD2 as a possible D gene (5 bases). The CDR3 covers 14 residues. Trimming removed 1 base at V and 7 bases at J, with 11 bases between. The germline V gene has CDR1 LNHDA and CDR2 SQIVND (reference sequence). In DNA, the CDR3 is TGTGCCAGTAGTATAGGGAGGAGTAGGAATGAGCAGTTCTTC. Residues: CASSIGRSRNEQFF.

The chain joins TRBV29-1 to TRBJ1-2; D may be TRBD1 (6 bases). V dropped 6 bases and J dropped 3 bases, with 14 bases sitting between them. The V gene's germline CDR1 is SQVTM and CDR2 ANQGSEA. The CDR3 has 13 amino acids. The CDR3 DNA sequence: TGCAGCGTGGGAGGGGGGGCAGACTATGGCTACACCTTC. Its translation: CSVGGGADYGYTF.

The V gene is TRBV5-1, the J gene TRBJ2-5; D remains unclear. Germline V CDR1 and CDR2: SGHRS, YFSETQ. V was clipped by 4 bases and J by 2 bases, with 9 bases between them. This CDR3 region has 13 residues. The DNA for the CDR3 is TGCGCCAGCAGCCTGGCGGTTCAAGAGACCCAGTACTTC. This sequence encodes CASSLAVQETQYF.

J is TRBJ1-1 and V is TRBV5-1; TRBD1 matches 9 bases. The CDR3 length is 13 residues. The germline gives CDR1 SGHRS, CDR2 YFSETQ. The junction had 2 bases not matched to a gene; V was cut back by 3 bases and J by 5 bases. CDR3 amino acids: CASSWTGDTEAFF. CDR3 bases: TGCGCCAGCAGCTGGACAGGGGATACTGAAGCTTTCTTT.

This chain uses TRBV28 with TRBJ1-2; 9 bases map to TRBD1. Germline V gene data show CDR1 as MDHEN and CDR2 as SYDVKM. The CDR3 is 15 amino acids. V gave up 7 bases and J gave up 5 bases; unmatched junction bases: 11. This CDR3 reads CASIPGTGREYGYTF. The CDR3 nucleotides are TGTGCCAGCATCCCCGGGACAGGGCGGGAGTATGGCTACACCTTC.

This clone appeared a few times. The sample contains more than one DNA sequence encoding this CDR3. The V call is TRBV5-1, the J call TRBJ1-2, with no clear D. The V gene lost 3 bases and the J gene lost 3 bases, with 3 bases spanning the gap. This CDR3 is built from 11 residues. Germline V lookup: CDR1 SGHRS, CDR2 YFSETQ. DNA for the CDR3: TGCGCCAGCAGCTCGGACTATGGCTACACCTTC. Its translation: CASSSDYGYTF.

The V call is TRBV6-5, the J call TRBJ1-4, with 7 bases matching TRBD1. The CDR3 has 14 residues. J gave up 8 bases and V 6 bases, and 9 bases lay outside the gene matches. Per germline, CDR1 MNHEY and CDR2 SVGAGI. CDR3 nucleotides: TGTGCCAGCAGCCCTCGGACAGGTAGAGAAAAACTGTTTTTT. This encodes CASSPRTGREKLFF.

The chain is built from TRBV7-2 and TRBJ2-7; D might be TRBD1 (5 bases). The CDR3 contains 15 residues. Trimming cost V 4 bases and J 4 bases, with 17 bases left between them. Germline CDR1 and CDR2: SGHTA and FQGNSA. In DNA, the CDR3 is TGTGCCAGCAGCTCCTGGGGCTCGGCTTGGTACGAGCAGTACTTC. Translated: CASSSWGSAWYEQYF.

The chain is built from TRBV28 and TRBJ2-7, with a possible D match to TRBD1 (6 bases). This CDR3 has 11 amino acids. The germline CDR1 and CDR2 sequences are MDHEN and SYDVKM. With 11 bases removed from V and 3 bases from J, the gap between germline ends came to 11 bases. CDR3 sequence: CAATRGYEQYF. CDR3 coding DNA: TGTGCCGCCACCAGGGGCTACGAGCAGTACTTC.